One sample yielded the 21 T cell receptor beta chains listed below, sequenced in a study of blood T cell repertoires in COVID-19. Sequenced by immunoSEQ multiplex PCR; TCRdb stores in-frame clones only, minus some. The sample shows 250,000 to 300,000 clones, approximately 84% of them seen only once. The sequencing sample was made of PBMCs or T cells enriched from blood (not recorded which). All receptors come from a man in his forties or fifties who had recovered from COVID-19.

The chain employs TRBV10-3 and TRBJ2-7; 7 bases agree with TRBD2. CDR1 ENHRY and CDR2 SYGVKD come from the germline V gene. Trimming took 2 bases from V and 0 from J; bases not matched to a gene: 1. The CDR3 runs to 14 residues. CDR3 sequence (DNA): TGTGCCATCAGTGAGGCGGGAGTCTCCTACGAGCAGTACTTC. Translating gives CAISEAGVSYEQYF.

There are a few counts of this clone. The J gene is TRBJ2-1, the V gene TRBV5-4, with 8 bases fitting TRBD2. The CDR3 sequence is 17 residues long. J was trimmed by 0 bases and V by 1 base; bases with no gene match: 6. Looked up from germline, CDR1 is SGHNT and CDR2 is YYREEE (reference sequence). The CDR3 DNA is TGTGCCAGCAGCTTGATGGTAGCGGGAAGCTCCTACAATGAGCAGTTCTTC. Amino acid sequence: CASSLMVAGSSYNEQFF.

The rearrangement uses TRBV9 and TRBJ2-3; 13 bases map to TRBD2. Germline V gives CDR1 SGDLS, CDR2 YYNGEE. This CDR3 is 14 amino acids long. J was trimmed by 8 bases and V by 4 bases; bases with no gene match: 4. CDR3 DNA: TGTGCCAGCAGCAACAGACTAGCGGGAGGTACGCAGTATTTT. Its translation: CASSNRLAGGTQYF.

A remark on this clone: Its ends do not fully match the called genes, so a read error is possible. The V call is TRBV5-1, the J call TRBJ2-7; tentatively, D is TRBD1 (6 bases). The V gene's germline CDR1 is SGHRS and CDR2 YFSETQ. The CDR3 runs to 14 residues. The CDR3 DNA is TGCGCCAGCAGCTTGGAGGCCCCACAGGGATTGCAGGACTTC. Encoded protein: CASSLEAPQGLQDF.

V usage is TRBV6-2 or TRBV6-3 and J usage is TRBJ1-5; D unresolved. V shed 2 bases and J shed 5 bases, with 16 bases lying between them. This CDR3 region has 16 residues. Germline V gene sequence: CDR1 MNHEY, CDR2 SVGEGT. The CDR3 protein is CASSYRRLEADQPQHF. Here the CDR3 DNA reads TGTGCCAGCAGTTACAGGCGGTTAGAGGCGGATCAGCCCCAGCATTTT.

The rearrangement joins TRBV5-1 to TRBJ2-3; TRBD2 might be the D (6 bases). Germline lookup yields CDR1 SGHRS and CDR2 YFSETQ. V dropped 6 bases and J dropped 1 base, with 12 bases sitting between them. The CDR3 runs 14 residues. The CDR3 spells CASKTRQRTDTQYF. The CDR3 bases are TGCGCCAGCAAGACTAGACAGCGCACAGATACGCAGTATTTT.

V gene TRBV3-1 (or the pseudogene TRBV3-2) combines with J gene TRBJ2-4; a weak D match, TRBD1 (6 bases). The germline CDR1 and CDR2 sequences are LGHDT and YNNKEL (reference sequence). The CDR3 spans 15 residues. The V end was cut by 4 bases, the J end by 0 bases, with 10 bases between. The CDR3 reads CASSRDTLAKNIQYF. As DNA, the CDR3 is TGTGCCAGCAGCCGGGACACCTTAGCCAAAAACATTCAGTACTTC.

The genes are TRBV10-3 and TRBJ2-1; 8 bases map to TRBD1. With 3 bases clipped from V and 7 bases from J, the junction kept 5 bases outside the gene matches. There are 14 residues in the CDR3. Germline assignment: CDR1 ENHRY and CDR2 SYGVKD. Written as DNA, the CDR3 is TGTGCCATCAGTGAACAGGGGGTTGGGAATGAGCAGTTCTTC. Its translation is CAISEQGVGNEQFF.

The chain combines TRBV6-5 with TRBJ1-5; a possible D gene is TRBD1 (5 bases). V was cut by 6 bases and J by 4 bases, with 7 bases left in between. The CDR3 contains 12 residues. CDR1 is MNHEY, CDR2 SVGAGI, per germline. The CDR3 spells CASSQGNQPQHF. The CDR3 DNA is TGTGCCAGCAGCCAGGGTAATCAGCCCCAGCATTTT.

CDR3 DNA sequence: TGTGCCAGCAGCCGGACTAGCGGGGAAGGGCGGTATTTT. It translates to CASSRTSGEGRYF. The chain combines TRBV7-3 with TRBJ2-3, with 12 bases lining up with TRBD2. V trimming: 5 bases; J trimming: 14 bases; junction bases outside the gene matches: 8. This CDR3 has 13 amino acids. Germline CDR1 and CDR2: SGHTA and FQGTGA.

Only a few counts were recorded for this clone. The gene calls are TRBV5-4 and TRBJ2-1; the D gene is possibly TRBD1 (5 bases). Germline V gene sequence: CDR1 SGHNT, CDR2 YYREEE (reference sequence). The V end was cut by 5 bases, the J end by 4 bases, with 10 bases between. The CDR3 covers 13 residues. CDR3 DNA sequence: TGTGCCAGCAGACATGACAGATACAATGAGCAGTTCTTC. Its translation: CASRHDRYNEQFF.

This clone was seen at least ten times. The CDR3 sequence: CATSREGFSYEQYF. The DNA of the CDR3 is TGTGCCACCAGCAGAGAGGGCTTCTCCTACGAGCAGTACTTC. This chain joins TRBV15 and TRBJ2-7; D call uncertain. The CDR3 length is 14 residues. Germline V gives CDR1 LNHNV, CDR2 YYDKDF (reference sequence). V dropped 0 bases and J dropped 0 bases, with 6 bases sitting between them.

V and J are TRBV19 and TRBJ1-5; the match to TRBD1 covers 7 bases. The V and J ends lost 9 bases and 3 bases, in that order; junction bases with no gene match: 5. Germline loops: CDR1 LNHDA, CDR2 SQIVND (reference sequence). The CDR3 is 13 amino acids. For the CDR3, the DNA is TGTGCCAGCGTACAGGGGCCCAATCAGCCCCAGCATTTT. Amino acid sequence: CASVQGPNQPQHF. Drawing the rest from reference TRBV19 and TRBJ1-5, the complete variable domain is DGGITQSPKYLFRKEGQNVTLSCEQNLNHDAMYWYRQDPGQGLRLIYYSQIVNDFQKGDIAEGYSVSREKKESFPLTVTSAQKNPTAFYLCASVQGPNQPQHFGDGTRLSIL.

The chain employs TRBV11-2 and TRBJ2-2; D is unclear. The CDR3 has 11 amino acids. CDR1 and CDR2 from the germline V gene are SGHAT and FQNNGV. V was pared by 7 bases and J by 8 bases, with 8 bases between. Here the CDR3 reads CASNSWGELFF. In nucleotides, the CDR3 is TGTGCCAGCAACTCGTGGGGGGAGCTGTTTTTT.

This chain uses TRBV19 with TRBJ1-2; TRBD1 aligns across 7 bases. V lost 2 bases, J lost 5 bases, and 14 bases stayed unmatched. Germline V gives CDR1 LNHDA, CDR2 SQIVND (reference sequence). The CDR3 totals 17 residues. The chain's CDR3 is CASSITGVFRKFYGYTF. CDR3 in DNA: TGTGCCAGTAGTATAACAGGGGTTTTTCGGAAGTTTTATGGCTACACCTTC.

The V gene is TRBV10-2, the J gene TRBJ1-2; D call uncertain. V lost 2 bases and J lost 2, with 9 bases in between. Germline CDR1 and CDR2: WSHSY and SAAADI. The CDR3 sequence is 14 residues long. CDR3 sequence reads: CASSETSRNYGYTF. CDR3 in DNA: TGCGCCAGCAGTGAGACGAGCAGGAACTATGGCTACACCTTC.

This sequence joins TRBV24-1 and TRBJ1-5; 8 positions agree with TRBD1. This CDR3 is 14 amino acids long. With 4 bases clipped from V and 5 bases from J, the junction kept 3 bases outside the gene matches. The germline V gene encodes CDR1 KGHDR and CDR2 SFDVKD. DNA for the CDR3: TGTGCCACCAGTGAAGGACAGGGATATCAGCCCCAGCATTTT. Translation gives CATSEGQGYQPQHF.

V and J are TRBV9 and TRBJ2-5, with TRBD2 matching over 7 bases. CDR3 size: 14 residues. The junction had 6 bases not matched to a gene; V was cut back by 3 bases and J by 4 bases. The germline CDR1 and CDR2 sequences are SGDLS and YYNGEE. The CDR3 bases are TGTGCCAGCAGCGCGATGGGGGGGTTAGAGACCCAGTACTTC. Its protein is CASSAMGGLETQYF.

The chain couples TRBV7-3 to TRBJ1-5; D call uncertain. Germline V gene sequence: CDR1 SGHTA, CDR2 FQGTGA. Trimming cost V 3 bases and J 6 bases, with 15 bases left between them. CDR3 length: 15 amino acids. DNA for the CDR3: TGTGCCAGCAGCTTGAATGGCGGGCCCGGTCAGCCCCAGCATTTT. Amino acid sequence: CASSLNGGPGQPQHF.

This sequence joins TRBV7-3 and TRBJ2-7, with a weak D call TRBD1 (6 bases). The germline V gene encodes CDR1 SGHTA and CDR2 FQGTGA. The CDR3 is 15 residues long. With 1 base removed from V and 3 bases from J, the gap between germline ends came to 13 bases. CDR3 nucleotides: TGTGCCAGCAGCTTAATGGTAGGGGACAACTACGAGCAGTACTTC. Protein: CASSLMVGDNYEQYF.

V and J are TRBV12-3 or TRBV12-4 and TRBJ1-4, with 9 bases aligning to TRBD1. There are 13 residues in the CDR3. Unmatched junction bases numbered 4, after V lost 6 bases and J lost 8 bases. The CDR3 sequence is CASRQGALEKLFF. The CDR3 nucleotides are TGTGCCAGCAGACAGGGGGCGCTAGAAAAACTGTTTTTT.